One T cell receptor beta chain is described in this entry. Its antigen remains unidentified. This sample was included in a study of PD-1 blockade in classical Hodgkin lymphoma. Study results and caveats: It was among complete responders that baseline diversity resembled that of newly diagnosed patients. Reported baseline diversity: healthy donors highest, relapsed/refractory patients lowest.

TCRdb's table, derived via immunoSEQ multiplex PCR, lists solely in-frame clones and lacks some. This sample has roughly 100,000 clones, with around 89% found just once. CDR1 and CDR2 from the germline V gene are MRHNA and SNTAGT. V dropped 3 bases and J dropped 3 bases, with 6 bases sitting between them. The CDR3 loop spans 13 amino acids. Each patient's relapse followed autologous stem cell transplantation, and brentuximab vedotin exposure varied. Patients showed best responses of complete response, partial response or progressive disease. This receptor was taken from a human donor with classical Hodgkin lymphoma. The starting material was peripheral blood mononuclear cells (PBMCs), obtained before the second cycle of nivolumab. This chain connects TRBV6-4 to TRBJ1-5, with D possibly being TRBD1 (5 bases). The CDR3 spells CASSEGDNQPQHF. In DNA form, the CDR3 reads TGTGCCAGCAGTGAAGGGGACAATCAGCCCCAGCATTTT.